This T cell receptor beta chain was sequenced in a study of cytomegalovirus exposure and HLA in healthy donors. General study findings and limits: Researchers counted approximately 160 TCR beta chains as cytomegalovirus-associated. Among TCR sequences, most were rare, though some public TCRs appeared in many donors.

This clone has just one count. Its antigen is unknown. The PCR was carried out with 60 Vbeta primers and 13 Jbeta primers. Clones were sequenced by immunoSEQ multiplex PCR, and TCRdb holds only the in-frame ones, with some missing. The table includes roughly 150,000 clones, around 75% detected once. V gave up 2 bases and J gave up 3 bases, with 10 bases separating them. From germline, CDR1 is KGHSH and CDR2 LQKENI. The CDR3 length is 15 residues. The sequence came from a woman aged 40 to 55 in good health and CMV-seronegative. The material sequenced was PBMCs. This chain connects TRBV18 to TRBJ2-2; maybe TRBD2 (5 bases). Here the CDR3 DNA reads TGTGCCAGCTCACCAACAGCGGAACACACCGGGGAGCTGTTTTTT. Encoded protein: CASSPTAEHTGELFF.